The present T cell receptor (beta chain) was sequenced within a study of OX40 agonist ivuxolimab in advanced cancers. Study-wide points: In CD8+ T cells, expanded clones were on average more numerous than in CD4+.

Notes on this clone: Its specificity is not known.

Data came from immunoSEQ multiplex PCR; TCRdb stores just in-frame clones and leaves some out. The repertoire holds some 77,000 clones, with around 80% as singletons. This CDR3 is 14 amino acids long. V gave up 2 bases and J gave up 15 bases; unmatched junction bases: 8. Germline V gene data show CDR1 as MDHEN and CDR2 as SYDVKM. This clonotype was sampled from an adult with an advanced solid tumor such as melanoma, head and neck, liver or kidney cancer. V is TRBV28 and J is TRBJ2-1; 12 bases align to TRBD2. The sequences come from CD4+ or CD8+ T cells sorted from blood, collected in a trial of the OX40 agonist ivuxolimab. The CDR3 spells CASSLGLAGGRPFF. CDR3 sequence (DNA): TGTGCCAGCAGTTTAGGGCTAGCGGGGGGGCGTCCGTTCTTC.